This T cell receptor beta chain was captured by sequencing in a study of T-cell reconstitution after alpha-beta-depleted transplantation in children. Study results and limitations: Fresh T-cell production supplied most of the T-cell counts and diversity seen one year after transplant. Several hundred graft clones that had expanded were reportedly the source of alpha-beta T cells about two months after transplant. In some patients, recipient T cells and intrathymic progenitors surviving conditioning explained high day-60 diversity.

Unique molecular identifiers were incorporated into the prepared TCRbeta library. TCRdb called the PCR reads again in MiXCR, with one record for every CDR3 protein. The sample includes some 200,000 distinct CDR3 sequences, under 8.5% of them seen just once. Germline V gives CDR1 GTSNPN, CDR2 SVGIG (reference sequence). CDR3 length equals 20 residues. V trimming: 0 bases; J trimming: 1 base; junction bases outside the gene matches: 16. A word on this clonotype: No antigen is known for it.

The input for sequencing was PBMCs, mostly from graft donor cells, taken 360 days after TCRalphabeta/CD19-depleted stem cell transplant. The receptor comes from a male patient between 2 and 10 years old who had a stem cell transplant for acute myeloid leukemia, so the T cells may come from the graft donor. The V call is TRBV30, the J call TRBJ2-3; 10 positions match TRBD2. The CDR3 DNA reads TGTGCCTGGAGTGTACGGGCTAGCGGGAGAGGAGCTATGGGCACAGATACGCAGTATTTT. It encodes CAWSVRASGRGAMGTDTQYF.